This TCR beta chain was recovered during a study of shared clonotypes between healthy human individuals. Whole-study findings and limits: Researchers sampled only blood; tissue repertoires likely differ. What naive subsets generally showed was a larger estimated richness than memory subsets showed.

The germline gives CDR1 SEHNR, CDR2 FQNEAQ (reference sequence). V gave up 1 base and J gave up 6 bases, with 11 bases separating them. CDR3 length equals 14 residues. Assay runs were performed at deep level. Each replicate PCR on the sorted subsets used 200 ng DNA (around 31,000 T cell genomes). Libraries were prepared by immunoSEQ multiplex PCR; TCRdb keeps only in-frame clonotypes and omits some of them. There are some 980,000 clones in the sample; 70% to 85% occur only once, and about 1.5% lies in the top ten. This clone was counted once. Its antigen is not identified. The sequence was obtained from a man between 18 and 35 years old in good health. The V and J genes are TRBV7-9 and TRBJ2-3; possibly TRBD2 for D (5 bases). The sequenced material came from memory CD4+ T cells sorted from blood. Stated subset: CD45RA-negative fraction. CDR3 region: CASSLDTSVDTQYF. The CDR3, as DNA: TGTGCCAGCAGCTTAGATACTAGTGTGGATACGCAGTATTTT. Complete variable domain (other parts from reference TRBV7-9 and TRBJ2-3): DTGVSQNPRHKITKRGQNVTFRCDPISEHNRLYWYRQTLGQGPEFLTYFQNEAQLEKSRLLSDRFSAERPKGSFSTLEIQRTEQGDSAMYLCASSLDTSVDTQYFGPGTRLTVL.